Below are 26 T cell receptor beta chains sequenced from a single sample in a study of T cell responses to AZD1222 COVID-19 vaccine. Clones were read by immunoSEQ multiplex PCR, and TCRdb kept only the in-frame ones, dropping some. The repertoire includes around 130,000 clones, roughly 85% of them detected once, and 7.5% to 8% sits in the top ten. This material consisted of peripheral blood, taken on day 0 of AZD1222 vaccination. All receptors come from an adult in good health.

The genes are TRBV5-4 and TRBJ2-7, with 9 bases lining up with TRBD1. CDR1 and CDR2 from the germline V gene are SGHNT and YYREEE (reference sequence). V dropped 4 bases and J dropped 3; count of bases not matched to a gene: 8. The CDR3 is 15 amino acids. This CDR3 is CASSPPGQGIYEQYF. The CDR3 DNA sequence: TGTGCCAGCAGCCCCCCCGGACAGGGGATCTACGAGCAGTACTTC.

J is TRBJ1-5 and V is TRBV6-1; D not resolved. This CDR3 contains 15 residues. Per the germline V gene, CDR1 is MNHNS and CDR2 is SASEGT. Between the trimmed V and J ends, which lost 0 bases and 5 bases, there was a span of 11 bases. CDR3 nucleotides: TGTGCCAGCAGTGAAGCAGGAGGGTACCATCAGCCCCAGCATTTT. Protein product: CASSEAGGYHQPQHF.

The J gene is TRBJ2-1, the V gene TRBV6-5; D may correspond to TRBD1 or TRBD2 (5 bases each). The CDR3 totals 15 residues. V was cut by 6 bases and J by 2 bases, with 14 bases left in between. In germline, CDR1 is MNHEY, CDR2 SVGAGI. CDR3 loop: CASRRDPSPYNEQFF. CDR3 DNA: TGTGCCAGCAGACGGGACCCAAGCCCCTACAATGAGCAGTTCTTC.

The chain links TRBV5-6 to TRBJ1-2, with D unclear. This CDR3 has 12 residues. Germline V gene data show CDR1 as SGHDT and CDR2 as YYEEEE. Trimming shortened V by 2 bases and J by 8 bases, and 10 bases separated the two germline ends. The CDR3 sequence: CASSFEAGGYTF. The CDR3 coding sequence is TGTGCCAGCAGCTTCGAGGCTGGAGGCTACACCTTC.

The table lists this clone with a few counts. CDR3 DNA: TGTGCCAGCAGTTATCTAGGGGCCAGGAACACTGAAGCTTTCTTT. Amino acid sequence: CASSYLGARNTEAFF. The V call is TRBV6-5, the J call TRBJ1-1; D is possibly TRBD1 (5 bases). The CDR3 length is 15 residues. Germline values: CDR1 MNHEY, CDR2 SVGAGI. V was trimmed by 3 bases and J by 1 base, leaving 12 bases between them.

The V call is TRBV6-5, the J call TRBJ2-5; D call uncertain. This CDR3 is built from 15 residues. V lost 2 bases, J lost 0 bases, and 10 bases lay in between. The germline CDR1 and CDR2 sequences are MNHEY and SVGAGI. The DNA of the CDR3 is TGTGCCAGCAGTTACACTGACGAGTACCAAGAGACCCAGTACTTC. Encoded protein: CASSYTDEYQETQYF.

The gene calls are TRBV10-3 and TRBJ1-1, with a tentative D call TRBD1 (5 bases). V was cut by 0 bases and J by 1 base, with 9 bases left in between. CDR1 ENHRY and CDR2 SYGVKD come from the germline V gene. This CDR3 is 15 amino acids long. This CDR3 is CAISESGGANTEAFF. The CDR3 DNA reads TGTGCCATCAGTGAGTCCGGAGGGGCGAACACTGAAGCTTTCTTT.

The chain joins TRBV7-2 to TRBJ2-7; D uncertain. Between the trimmed V and J ends, which lost 5 bases and 3 bases, there was a span of 23 bases. Germline CDR1 SGHTA, CDR2 FQGNSA. The CDR3 is 17 amino acids. CDR3 residues: CASSHRAAASLLYEQYF. The DNA for the CDR3 is TGTGCCAGCAGCCACCGGGCCGCGGCATCCCTACTCTACGAGCAGTACTTC.

V usage is TRBV14 and J usage is TRBJ2-1, with D perhaps matching TRBD1 (5 bases). The CDR3 is 16 residues long. The germline CDR1 and CDR2 sequences are SGHDN and FVKESK. V was trimmed by 4 bases and J by 4 bases, leaving 17 bases between them. CDR3 coding DNA: TGTGCCAGCAGCCTACATGGGGCAGCGACTTACAATGAGCAGTTCTTC. Protein sequence: CASSLHGAATYNEQFF.

This rearrangement joins TRBV5-1 to TRBJ1-2; the D gene is possibly TRBD1 (5 bases). Trimming pared 4 bases from V and 7 bases from J, leaving 14 bases between. This CDR3 has 13 amino acids. The germline V gene has CDR1 SGHRS and CDR2 YFSETQ. CDR3 loop: CASSPDRSGGYTF. DNA for the CDR3: TGCGCCAGCAGCCCCGACAGATCTGGTGGCTACACCTTC.

This sequence joins TRBV30 and TRBJ1-6; 9 nucleotides agree with TRBD1. The germline V gene has CDR1 GTSNPN and CDR2 SVGIG (reference sequence). This CDR3 comprises 13 residues. The V and J ends lost 7 bases and 6 bases, in that order; junction bases with no gene match: 4. This chain's CDR3 is CASPGQGNSPLHF. CDR3 bases: TGTGCCTCCCCGGGACAGGGTAATTCACCCCTCCACTTT.

V gene TRBV6-5 combines with J gene TRBJ1-5; 9 bases are shared with TRBD1. The ends lost 7 bases at V and 6 bases at J; junction bases unmatched: 7. This CDR3 is built from 14 residues. Looked up from germline, CDR1 is MNHEY and CDR2 is SVGAGI. The CDR3 DNA sequence: TGTGCCAGCACCATCCGACAGGGGGGTCAGCCCCAGCATTTT. Translating it yields CASTIRQGGQPQHF.

This chain joins TRBV5-1 and TRBJ2-3; D may be TRBD1 or TRBD2 (5 bases each). Germline V gene data show CDR1 as SGHRS and CDR2 as YFSETQ. The CDR3 loop spans 15 amino acids. The V end was cut by 4 bases, the J end by 6 bases, with 18 bases between. The CDR3 here is CASSLGPTSSDTQYF. The CDR3 coding sequence is TGCGCCAGCAGCCTGGGACCCACTTCAAGTGATACGCAGTATTTT.

This chain links TRBV5-4 with TRBJ1-2; weak D call: TRBD1 (6 bases). Per germline, CDR1 SGHNT and CDR2 YYREEE (reference sequence). This CDR3 is built from 13 residues. Trimming took off 2 bases at V and 8 bases at J, with 13 bases between the two ends. The CDR3 DNA follows: TGTGCCAGCAGCTTCCAGGGGAGTGGCGGCTACACCTTC. Translating gives CASSFQGSGGYTF.

This chain connects TRBV5-6 to TRBJ1-5; D gene unclear. Per germline, CDR1 SGHDT and CDR2 YYEEEE. The CDR3 length is 15 residues. The V gene lost 1 base and the J gene lost 2 bases, with 10 bases spanning the gap. CDR3 loop: CASSLSDRGNQPQHF. CDR3 sequence (DNA): TGTGCCAGCAGCTTGAGTGATCGGGGCAATCAGCCCCAGCATTTT.

The rearrangement links TRBV9 to TRBJ1-4; D unresolved. Germline assignment: CDR1 SGDLS and CDR2 YYNGEE. V was pared by 0 bases and J by 6 bases, with 6 bases between. The CDR3 totals 13 residues. In DNA form, the CDR3 reads TGTGCCAGCAGCGTAGTGCCGGATGAAAAACTGTTTTTT. This sequence encodes CASSVVPDEKLFF. The variable domain in full, with the rest retrieved from reference TRBV9 and TRBJ1-4, is DSGVTQTPKHLITATGQRVTLRCSPRSGDLSVYWYQQSLDQGLQFLIQYYNGEERAKGNILERFSAQQFPDLHSELNLSSLELGDSALYFCASSVVPDEKLFFGSGTQLSVL.

The chain carries TRBV2 and TRBJ1-2; D gene ambiguous. Trimming stripped 6 bases from V and 3 bases from J, with 14 bases between. The germline V gene encodes CDR1 SNHLY and CDR2 FYNNEI. CDR3 length: 14 amino acids. CDR3 bases: TGTGCCAGCAGCCGGACCGCGGCTTACTATGGCTACACCTTC. As protein: CASSRTAAYYGYTF.

The chain uses TRBV12-3 or TRBV12-4 and TRBJ2-7; D possibly corresponds to TRBD2 (6 bases). The CDR3 has 13 amino acids. V dropped 4 bases and J dropped 7 bases, with 14 bases sitting between them. The CDR3 loop is CASSSLGGGEQYF. The CDR3 DNA sequence: TGTGCCAGCAGTTCGTTGGGGGGAGGTGAGCAGTACTTC.

This chain's CDR3 is CASSFRPGGQETQYF. The CDR3 DNA follows: TGTGCCAGCAGCTTCCGACCAGGGGGCCAAGAGACCCAGTACTTC. V gene TRBV7-9 combines with J gene TRBJ2-5; TRBD1 matches 7 bases. V trimming: 3 bases; J trimming: 1 base; junction bases outside the gene matches: 5. The CDR3 length is 15 residues. Per germline, CDR1 SEHNR and CDR2 FQNEAQ (reference sequence).

This chain joins TRBV5-4 and TRBJ1-6; 7 bases are a match to TRBD1. This CDR3 is built from 15 residues. Germline V gene data show CDR1 as SGHNT and CDR2 as YYREEE (reference sequence). V trimming: 4 bases; J trimming: 8 bases; junction bases outside the gene matches: 9. The CDR3 reads CASSATQGVDSPLHF. The CDR3 coding sequence is TGTGCCAGCAGCGCGACCCAGGGGGTTGATTCACCCCTCCACTTT. Together with reference TRBV5-4 and TRBJ1-6, the CDR3 gives the full variable domain: ETGVTQSPTHLIKTRGQQVTLRCSSQSGHNTVSWYQQALGQGPQFIFQYYREEENGRGNFPPRFSGLQFPNYSSELNVNALELDDSALYLCASSATQGVDSPLHFGNGTRLTVT.

This clone was observed once. The rearrangement uses TRBV27 and TRBJ2-3; TRBD2 matches 9 bases. V trimming: 1 base; J trimming: 4 bases; junction bases outside the gene matches: 6. CDR1 is MNHEY and CDR2 is SMNVEV in the germline V gene (reference sequence). There are 16 residues in the CDR3. The CDR3 coding sequence is TGTGCCAGCAGTTTATTTGGCGGGAGGGCCGCAGATACGCAGTATTTT. As protein: CASSLFGGRAADTQYF.

The rearrangement joins TRBV5-4 to TRBJ1-6, with D uncertain. The germline V gene encodes CDR1 SGHNT and CDR2 YYREEE (reference sequence). Trimming left V 7 bases short and J 0 bases short, with 8 bases between. The CDR3 spans 14 residues. The CDR3 DNA sequence: TGTGCCAGCCGGGCGAGCTCCTATAATTCACCCCTCCACTTT. It codes for CASRASSYNSPLHF.

The rearrangement links TRBV7-2 to TRBJ2-7, with no clear D. V lost 5 bases, J lost 5 bases, and 19 bases lay in between. Germline CDR1 reads SGHTA; CDR2 reads FQGNSA. The CDR3 is 15 residues long. CDR3 amino acids: CASSPPWSTHDEQYF. The CDR3 coding sequence is TGTGCCAGCAGCCCGCCCTGGTCGACACACGACGAGCAGTACTTC.

The J gene is TRBJ2-2, the V gene TRBV25-1; the D is unclear. This CDR3 contains 13 residues. V was trimmed by 4 bases and J by 2 bases, leaving 5 bases between them. The germline gives CDR1 MGHDK, CDR2 SYGVNS. The CDR3 DNA follows: TGTGCCAGCAGTGTTGTTAACACCGGGGAGCTGTTTTTT. Translating it yields CASSVVNTGELFF.

This clone was seen a handful of times. The CDR3 bases are TGCGCCAGCATGGAAGGAGCGGGAGGGAACACCGGGGAGCTGTTTTTT. It yields the protein CASMEGAGGNTGELFF. The V gene is TRBV10-2, the J gene TRBJ2-2; 9 nucleotides align to TRBD2. Germline V gene data show CDR1 as WSHSY and CDR2 as SAAADI. This CDR3 is built from 16 residues. The V gene end was trimmed by 7 bases and the J gene end by 1 base; junction bases not matched to a gene: 7.

This chain uses TRBV28 with TRBJ2-7, with TRBD1 matching over 11 bases. The CDR3 spans 14 residues. Trimming at V came to 5 bases and at J to 9 bases, leaving 9 bases not matched to a gene. Germline V gene data show CDR1 as MDHEN and CDR2 as SYDVKM. The CDR3 region is CASSPHSGTGGQYF. The CDR3 nucleotides are TGTGCCAGCAGTCCTCACTCCGGGACAGGGGGGCAGTACTTC.